These 28 T cell receptor beta chains share one sample of origin, sequenced in a study of CD8+CD57+ T cells in acquired aplastic anemia. TCR beta VDJ and CDR3 profiles were obtained from a genomic DNA template. Via MiXCR, TCRdb re-called the reads, giving one row per CDR3 protein. The sample yields around 150,000 distinct CDR3 sequences, 40% to 60% seen once. The patients chosen for sequencing had shown expansion of CD8+CD57+ cells (detected by flow cytometry). The source material was sorted CD4+, CD8+, or CD8+CD57+ T cells (not recorded which) from PBMCs. Receptor source: a human donor with aplastic anemia.

This clonotype was counted many times. The V gene is TRBV2, the J gene TRBJ2-5; TRBD2 agrees at 14 bases. J gave up 0 bases and V 9 bases, and 3 bases lay outside the gene matches. The CDR3 has 15 residues. CDR1 is SNHLY, CDR2 FYNNEI, per germline. As DNA, the CDR3 is TGTGCCAGGGGACTAGCGGGAGCCAACCAAGAGACCCAGTACTTC. Its translation: CARGLAGANQETQYF.

This chain uses TRBV27 with TRBJ2-7; no firm D call. Trimming removed 2 bases at V and 2 bases at J, with 10 bases between. Germline CDR1 MNHEY, CDR2 SMNVEV (reference sequence). The CDR3 has 14 amino acids. Here the CDR3 reads CASSLRSEAYEQYF. The CDR3 DNA follows: TGTGCCAGCAGTTTAAGGTCTGAGGCCTACGAGCAGTACTTC.

On this clonotype: Just one base apart from a much larger clone, this may be a read error. V gene TRBV7-3 combines with J gene TRBJ1-6, with 7 bases fitting TRBD1. There are 14 residues in the CDR3. Germline V gives CDR1 SGHTA, CDR2 FQGTGA. The DNA for the CDR3 is TGTGCCAGCAGTTGGGACAGTGATAATTCACCCCCCCACTTT. It encodes CASSWDSDNSPPHF.

This clonotype has just one count. This chain joins TRBV2 and TRBJ1-5; 7 bases align to TRBD1. Germline trimming cut 7 bases from V and 5 bases from J; bases unmatched to any gene: 8. In germline, CDR1 is SNHLY, CDR2 FYNNEI. The CDR3 extends over 14 amino acids. CDR3 nucleotide sequence: TGTGCCAGCATGGGACAGACGAGTTATCAGCCCCAGCATTTT. Translated: CASMGQTSYQPQHF.

This clonotype appeared many times. The gene calls are TRBV9 and TRBJ2-3; weak D call: TRBD2 (5 bases). Trimming pared 2 bases from V and 2 bases from J, leaving 15 bases between. This CDR3 comprises 16 residues. Germline CDR1 reads SGDLS; CDR2 reads YYNGEE. The CDR3 loop is CASSVPSGLATDTQYF. Written as DNA, the CDR3 is TGTGCCAGCAGCGTCCCGTCCGGACTGGCCACAGATACGCAGTATTTT.

Remarks on this clonotype: This may be a read error: a much more frequent sequence differs by one nucleotide. This chain connects TRBV12-3 or TRBV12-4 to TRBJ1-1, with a tentative D call TRBD1 (6 bases). There are 16 residues in the CDR3. The V end lost 2 bases, the J end lost 5 bases, and 18 bases lay between the germline ends. CDR3 nucleotide sequence: TGTGCCAGCAGTTTAACCCTGACAGGCGAACGGACTGAAGCTTTCTTT. Translated: CASSLTLTGERTEAFF.

In its sample, this clonotype was seen many times. The chain joins TRBV20-1 to TRBJ2-7; the D gene is possibly TRBD2 (6 bases). Trimming shortened V by 5 bases and J by 2 bases, and 13 bases separated the two germline ends. From germline, CDR1 is DFQATT and CDR2 SNEGSKA (reference sequence). The CDR3 contains 13 residues. The CDR3 DNA is TGCAGTGCTCGGATTAGCGGTACCTACGAGCAGTACTTC. This codes for CSARISGTYEQYF.

This clonotype occurred many times. This sequence joins TRBV11-2 and TRBJ2-7, with D unresolved. Germline loops: CDR1 SGHAT, CDR2 FQNNGV. The V end was cut by 3 bases, the J end by 0 bases, with 9 bases between. This CDR3 spans 14 amino acids. CDR3 nucleotides: TGTGCCAGCAGCTTCCCCCCCGCCTCCTACGAGCAGTACTTC. Protein: CASSFPPASYEQYF.

The V call is TRBV20-1, the J call TRBJ1-5; the D gene is possibly TRBD1 (5 bases). Germline lookup yields CDR1 DFQATT and CDR2 SNEGSKA (reference sequence). The V end lost 2 bases, the J end lost 6 bases, and 8 bases lay between the germline ends. The CDR3 spans 12 residues. CDR3 sequence (DNA): TGCAGTGCTAGACGGGGGGGTCAGCCCCAGCATTTT. Its protein is CSARRGGQPQHF.

This clonotype was detected a few times. The rearrangement joins TRBV10-3 to TRBJ2-7; the D gene is possibly TRBD2 (6 bases). The CDR3 is 13 residues long. CDR1 and CDR2 (germline): ENHRY, SYGVKD. The germline V and J ends were trimmed by 6 bases and 4 bases, with 13 bases remaining between them. The CDR3 sequence is CAISAGSLYEQYF. The CDR3 bases are TGTGCCATCAGCGCGGGGTCCCTTTACGAGCAGTACTTC.

This clonotype came up a few times. V is TRBV4-2 and J is TRBJ1-2; D is ambiguous. Between the trimmed V and J ends, which lost 0 bases and 6 bases, there was a span of 11 bases. Germline CDR1 LGHNA, CDR2 YNFKEQ. CDR3 length: 14 amino acids. The CDR3 coding sequence is TGTGCCAGCAGCCAAGATAGCATCTTACATGGCTACACCTTC. Translation: CASSQDSILHGYTF.

Only a few counts were recorded for this clonotype. V gene TRBV28 combines with J gene TRBJ1-2, with D perhaps matching TRBD1 (6 bases). The CDR3 has 16 residues. V lost 5 bases, J lost 4 bases, and 20 bases lay in between. Germline CDR1 and CDR2: MDHEN and SYDVKM. CDR3 loop: CASSPTLTGYPYGYTF. The CDR3 DNA reads TGTGCCAGCAGTCCGACTCTCACAGGGTATCCCTATGGCTACACCTTC.

The chain employs TRBV29-1 and TRBJ1-4, with TRBD1 as a possible D gene (5 bases). CDR3 size: 12 residues. The V end was cut by 2 bases, the J end by 7 bases, with 8 bases between. Germline lookup yields CDR1 SQVTM and CDR2 ANQGSEA. The CDR3 here is CSVEQGSEKLFF. The CDR3 region has the DNA TGCAGCGTTGAACAGGGAAGTGAAAAACTGTTTTTT. Complete variable domain (other parts from reference TRBV29-1 and TRBJ1-4): SAVISQKPSRDICQRGTSLTIQCQVDSQVTMMFWYRQQPGQSLTLIATANQGSEATYESGFVIDKFPISRPNLTFSTLTVSNMSPEDSSIYLCSVEQGSEKLFFGSGTQLSVL.

Concerning this clonotype itself: This may stem from a read error, because a much larger clone lies one nucleotide away. The chain recombines TRBV7-2 with TRBJ2-7; D remains ambiguous. Germline V gene data show CDR1 as SGHTA and CDR2 as FQGNSA. This CDR3 is built from 13 residues. The DNA for the CDR3 is TGTGCCGGCAGCTTAGTGCTATCCTACGAGCAGTACTTC. Protein product: CAGSLVLSYEQYF.

The sample holds many counts of this clonotype. The chain combines TRBV7-9 with TRBJ2-7; 7 bases line up with TRBD1. Germline V gene lookup returns CDR1 SEHNR and CDR2 FQNEAQ (reference sequence). The CDR3 has 16 residues. Germline trimming cut 0 bases from V and 6 bases from J; bases unmatched to any gene: 11. The CDR3 DNA follows: TGTGCCAGCAGCTTAGCCCCCTCGACAGGGCCTCGCGAGCAGTACTTC. Translated: CASSLAPSTGPREQYF.

CDR3 protein: CASSHGTPSPPDYEQYF. The CDR3 DNA follows: TGTGCCAGCAGCCATGGGACACCATCACCTCCAGACTACGAGCAGTACTTC. V and J are TRBV4-2 and TRBJ2-7, with a possible D match to TRBD1 (6 bases). Trimming took off 3 bases at V and 3 bases at J, with 21 bases between the two ends. Germline CDR1 is LGHNA and CDR2 is YNFKEQ. This CDR3 region has 17 residues.

This clonotype was seen many times. The chain carries TRBV6-1 and TRBJ2-1, with a possible D match to TRBD1 (6 bases). The CDR3 contains 15 residues. Germline CDR1 reads MNHNS; CDR2 reads SASEGT. V dropped 5 bases and J dropped 0 bases, with 11 bases sitting between them. The CDR3 region is CASSTRDTSYNEQFF. Written as DNA, the CDR3 is TGTGCCAGCAGTACGAGGGACACCTCCTACAATGAGCAGTTCTTC.

On this clonotype: This may stem from a read error, because a much larger clone lies one nucleotide away. The chain is built from TRBV9 and TRBJ2-1; 7 bases align to TRBD2. CDR3 size: 13 residues. CDR1 is SGDLS and CDR2 is YYNGEE in the germline V gene. Trimming cost V 0 bases and J 9 bases; bases outside gene matches: 3. CDR3 DNA sequence: TGTGCCAGCAGCGTAGGGGAGGGCAGTGAGCAGTTCTTC. Residues: CASSVGEGSEQFF.

In regard to this clonotype: A read error may explain this, as a much larger clone is one base away. The chain has TRBV6-1 and TRBJ2-7, with D hard to call. Deletions cut 7 bases from V and 0 bases from J, with 10 bases between. The CDR3 is 13 amino acids. CDR1 is MNHNS and CDR2 is SASEGT in the germline V gene. The CDR3 reads CASKPETSYEQYF. The CDR3 DNA is TGTGCCAGCAAACCGGAGACCTCCTACGAGCAGTACTTC.

The chain couples TRBV12-3 or TRBV12-4 to TRBJ2-7; D gene unclear. With 5 bases removed from V and 0 bases from J, the gap between germline ends came to 11 bases. CDR3 length equals 14 residues. The CDR3 loop is CASSLNPSSYEQYF. The DNA for the CDR3 is TGTGCCAGCAGTCTGAACCCCAGCTCCTACGAGCAGTACTTC.

This clonotype was counted at least ten times. The genes are TRBV4-3 and TRBJ2-1; tentative D call: TRBD1 (5 bases). V shed 0 bases and J shed 9 bases, with 18 bases lying between them. The CDR3 extends over 16 amino acids. Germline CDR1 LGHNA, CDR2 YSLEER. CDR3 coding DNA: TGCGCCAGCAGCCAAGAGGGGCCGCACCCCGCCGGTGAGCAGTTCTTC. It is translated as CASSQEGPHPAGEQFF.

The CDR3 DNA reads TGTGCCAGCAGTATCGGGGTTGGCGAGACCCAGTACTTC. Translating gives CASSIGVGETQYF. This chain links TRBV7-6 with TRBJ2-5; TRBD2 is a possible D gene (5 bases). The germline V gene has CDR1 SGHVS and CDR2 FNYEAQ. The ends were cut back, 6 bases at V and 5 bases at J, with 13 bases in the middle. The CDR3 is 13 amino acids.

A remark on this clonotype: A much larger clone sits a single nucleotide away, making a read error possible. This sequence joins TRBV30 and TRBJ2-7; D call uncertain. V dropped 0 bases and J dropped 6 bases, with 9 bases sitting between them. Germline V gene data show CDR1 as GTSNPN and CDR2 as SVGIG (reference sequence). This CDR3 comprises 12 residues. CDR3: CAWSVLSCEQYF. CDR3 in DNA: TGTGCCTGGAGTGTGTTGAGCTGCGAGCAGTACTTC.

This clonotype was counted only a few times. The gene calls are TRBV30 and TRBJ2-1; D remains ambiguous. Germline CDR1 reads GTSNPN; CDR2 reads SVGIG (reference sequence). Between the trimmed V and J ends, which lost 2 bases and 2 bases, there was a span of 7 bases. The CDR3 totals 13 residues. The CDR3 DNA follows: TGTGCCTGGAGTAGTAGTCCCTACAATGAGCAGTTCTTC. It codes for CAWSSSPYNEQFF.

The chain joins TRBV20-1 to TRBJ2-3; 11 nucleotides align to TRBD2. Trimming cost V 5 bases and J 5 bases; bases outside gene matches: 9. In germline, CDR1 is DFQATT, CDR2 SNEGSKA (reference sequence). The CDR3 sequence is 15 residues long. The CDR3 DNA is TGCAGTGCTGGTAGCGGGAGGGCCTGGGGAGATACGCAGTATTTT. Protein sequence: CSAGSGRAWGDTQYF.

This clonotype was recorded many times. The rearrangement links TRBV5-1 to TRBJ2-7; tentative D call: TRBD2 (5 bases). V dropped 2 bases and J dropped 3 bases, with 9 bases sitting between them. The germline gives CDR1 SGHRS, CDR2 YFSETQ. There are 13 residues in the CDR3. CDR3 nucleotides: TGCGCCAGCAGCTTCGCGGCGGGCTACGAGCAGTACTTC. Residues: CASSFAAGYEQYF.

This clonotype was counted ten times or more. This chain joins TRBV7-3 and TRBJ1-6; the D is unclear. Trimming cost V 5 bases and J 7 bases, with 18 bases left between them. The CDR3 loop spans 16 amino acids. Germline CDR1 is SGHTA and CDR2 is FQGTGA. The DNA for the CDR3 is TGTGCCAGCAGCAACGCGCCCGGCTTAGAGAATTCACCCCTCCACTTT. Its translation is CASSNAPGLENSPLHF.

This clonotype appeared many times. The chain has TRBV4-3 and TRBJ2-7; 7 nucleotides match TRBD1. The CDR3 length is 13 residues. V shed 4 bases and J 2 bases; nucleotides not matched to a gene: 2. Germline V lookup: CDR1 LGHNA, CDR2 YSLEER. In DNA, the CDR3 is TGCGCCAGCAGCCGGGACAGCCCCTACGAGCAGTACTTC. Amino acid sequence: CASSRDSPYEQYF.